This is a list of T cell receptor beta chains from one sample in a study of cytomegalovirus exposure and HLA in healthy donors. The protocol was immunoSEQ multiplex PCR, while the TCRdb copy is restricted to in-frame clones and leaves out a portion. The table includes some 240,000 clones, around 86% detected once. The sequencing sample was made of PBMCs. Receptors were obtained from a woman aged 18-29 years in good health and CMV-seropositive. CDR3s include the opening cysteine and the closing phenylalanine or tryptophan. The order of the fields is V gene, clone size, J gene, D gene, CDR3 DNA, CDR3 protein. A D gene is named only where the DNA matches it firmly. Expanded clones are given a class, and other clones once, few, many or no size at all.

v_gene: TRBV28; abundance: .; j_gene: TRBJ1-1; d_gene: .; CDR3nt: TGTGCCAGCAGTAAACCCCAGGGGAACACTGAAGCTTTCTTT; CDR3aa: CASSKPQGNTEAFF
v_gene: TRBV6-5; abundance: .; j_gene: TRBJ1-2; d_gene: TRBD1; CDR3nt: TGTGCCAGCAGTCCGGACAGGACTGGCTACACCTTC; CDR3aa: CASSPDRTGYTF
v_gene: TRBV5-1; abundance: few; j_gene: TRBJ2-7; d_gene: .; CDR3nt: TGCGCCAGCAGCTTCAGGGGCGCTTCCTACGAGCAGTACTTC; CDR3aa: CASSFRGASYEQYF
v_gene: TRBV18; abundance: .; j_gene: TRBJ2-7; d_gene: .; CDR3nt: TGTGCCGACCGTGGGGGGGCTAGCTACGAGCAGTACTTC; CDR3aa: CADRGGASYEQYF
v_gene: TRBV10-1; abundance: .; j_gene: TRBJ2-3; d_gene: TRBD2; CDR3nt: TGCGCCAGCAGTCCAGCGGGATCCACAGATACGCAGTATTTT; CDR3aa: CASSPAGSTDTQYF
v_gene: TRBV27; abundance: .; j_gene: TRBJ2-5; d_gene: TRBD2; CDR3nt: TGTGCCAGCAGTTCGACTAGCGGGAGGGTGGGGGAGACCCAGTACTTC; CDR3aa: CASSSTSGRVGETQYF
v_gene: TRBV12-5; abundance: .; j_gene: TRBJ2-1; d_gene: .; CDR3nt: TGTGCTAGTGGTTTGGGACAATCGTACAATGAGCAGTTCTTC; CDR3aa: CASGLGQSYNEQFF
v_gene: TRBV28; abundance: .; j_gene: TRBJ2-7; d_gene: .; CDR3nt: TGTGCCAGCAGTTTAACTTACGACGAGCAGTACTTC; CDR3aa: CASSLTYDEQYF
v_gene: TRBV28; abundance: .; j_gene: TRBJ1-2; d_gene: .; CDR3nt: TGTGCCAGCAGTTTTGGCCTCTCGCATAACTATGGCTACACCTTC; CDR3aa: CASSFGLSHNYGYTF
v_gene: TRBV5-4; abundance: .; j_gene: TRBJ2-7; d_gene: .; CDR3nt: TGTGCCAGCAGCTTAACTCCTACAGGAAGACGCGAGCAGTACTTC; CDR3aa: CASSLTPTGRREQYF
v_gene: TRBV27; abundance: .; j_gene: TRBJ1-1; d_gene: .; CDR3nt: TGTGCCAGCAGTCCCTATCAGGCGAACACTGAAGCTTTCTTT; CDR3aa: CASSPYQANTEAFF
v_gene: TRBV19; abundance: .; j_gene: TRBJ1-3; d_gene: TRBD1; CDR3nt: TGTGCCACCGGACAGGATCTCTCTGGAAACACCATATATTTT; CDR3aa: CATGQDLSGNTIYF
v_gene: TRBV13; abundance: few; j_gene: TRBJ1-2; d_gene: TRBD1; CDR3nt: TGTGCCAGCAGCTATCAGCTTACCACCCACCGGGACAGATTAGGCTATGGCTACACCTTC; CDR3aa: CASSYQLTTHRDRLGYGYTF
v_gene: TRBV4-2; abundance: once; j_gene: TRBJ2-5; d_gene: .; CDR3nt: TGTGCCAGCAGCCAGTTTGAGGGTAAAGAGACCCAGTACTTC; CDR3aa: CASSQFEGKETQYF
v_gene: TRBV28; abundance: .; j_gene: TRBJ1-1; d_gene: TRBD1; CDR3nt: TGTGCCAGCAGAGAGGGACAGGGAGGAAGCACTGAAGCTTTCTTT; CDR3aa: CASREGQGGSTEAFF
v_gene: TRBV2; abundance: .; j_gene: TRBJ1-5; d_gene: .; CDR3nt: TGTGCCAGCGATCCTATTGCCCTCACAGGGAATCAGCCCCAGCATTTT; CDR3aa: CASDPIALTGNQPQHF
v_gene: TRBV6-5; abundance: .; j_gene: TRBJ1-1; d_gene: TRBD1; CDR3nt: TGTGCCAGCAGTTTCAGGGGGCTGATGACTGAAGCTTTCTTT; CDR3aa: CASSFRGLMTEAFF